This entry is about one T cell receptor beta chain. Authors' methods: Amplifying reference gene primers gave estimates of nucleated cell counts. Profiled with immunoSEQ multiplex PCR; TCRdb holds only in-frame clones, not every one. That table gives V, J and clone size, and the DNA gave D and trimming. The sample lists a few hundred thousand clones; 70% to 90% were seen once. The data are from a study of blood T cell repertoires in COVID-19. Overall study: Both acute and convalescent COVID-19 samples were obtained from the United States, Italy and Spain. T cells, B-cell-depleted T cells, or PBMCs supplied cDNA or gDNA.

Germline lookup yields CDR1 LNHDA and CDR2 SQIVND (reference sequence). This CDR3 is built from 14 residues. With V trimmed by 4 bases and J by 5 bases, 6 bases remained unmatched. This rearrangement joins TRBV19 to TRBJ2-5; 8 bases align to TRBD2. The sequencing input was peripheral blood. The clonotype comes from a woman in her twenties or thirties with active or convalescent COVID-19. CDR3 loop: CASSRDQRGETQYF. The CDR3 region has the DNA TGTGCCAGTAGTAGAGACCAGCGGGGGGAGACCCAGTACTTC. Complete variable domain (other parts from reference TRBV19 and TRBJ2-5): DGGITQSPKYLFRKEGQNVTLSCEQNLNHDAMYWYRQDPGQGLRLIYYSQIVNDFQKGDIAEGYSVSREKKESFPLTVTSAQKNPTAFYLCASSRDQRGETQYFGPGTRLLVL.